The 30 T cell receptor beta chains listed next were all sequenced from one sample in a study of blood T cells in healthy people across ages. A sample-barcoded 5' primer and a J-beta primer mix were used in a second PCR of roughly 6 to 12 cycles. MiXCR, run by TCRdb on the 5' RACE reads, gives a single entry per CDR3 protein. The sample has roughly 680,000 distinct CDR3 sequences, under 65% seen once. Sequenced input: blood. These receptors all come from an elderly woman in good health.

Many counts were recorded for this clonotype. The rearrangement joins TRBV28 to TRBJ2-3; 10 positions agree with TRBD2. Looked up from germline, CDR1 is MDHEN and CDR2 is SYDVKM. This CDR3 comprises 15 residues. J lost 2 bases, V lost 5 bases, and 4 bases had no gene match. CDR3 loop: CASSKTSGHTDTQYF. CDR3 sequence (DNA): TGTGCCAGCAGTAAGACTAGCGGGCACACAGATACGCAGTATTTT. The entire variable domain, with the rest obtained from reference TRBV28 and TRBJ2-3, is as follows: DVKVTQSSRYLVKRTGEKVFLECVQDMDHENMFWYRQDPGLGLRLIYFSYDVKMKEKGDIPEGYSVSREKKERFSLILESASTNQTSMYLCASSKTSGHTDTQYFGPGTRLTVL.

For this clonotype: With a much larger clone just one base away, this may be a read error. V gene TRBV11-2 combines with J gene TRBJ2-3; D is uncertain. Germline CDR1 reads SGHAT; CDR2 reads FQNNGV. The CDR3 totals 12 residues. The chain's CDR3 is CASSVETDTQYF. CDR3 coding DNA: TGTGCCAGCAGCGTAGAGACAGATACGCAGTATTTT. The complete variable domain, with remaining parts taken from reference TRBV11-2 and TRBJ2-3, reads EAGVAQSPRYKIIEKRQSVAFWCNPISGHATLYWYQQILGQGPKLLIQFQNNGVVDDSQLPKDRFSAERLKGVDSTLKIQPAKLEDSAVYLCASSVETDTQYFGPGTRLTVL.

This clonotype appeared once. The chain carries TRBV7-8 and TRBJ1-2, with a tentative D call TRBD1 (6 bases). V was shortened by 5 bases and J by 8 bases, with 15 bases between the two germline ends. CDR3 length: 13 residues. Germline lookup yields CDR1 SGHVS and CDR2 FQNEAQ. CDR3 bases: TGTGCCAGCAGCCAAACAGGGCCGCGAGGCTACACCTTC. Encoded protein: CASSQTGPRGYTF.

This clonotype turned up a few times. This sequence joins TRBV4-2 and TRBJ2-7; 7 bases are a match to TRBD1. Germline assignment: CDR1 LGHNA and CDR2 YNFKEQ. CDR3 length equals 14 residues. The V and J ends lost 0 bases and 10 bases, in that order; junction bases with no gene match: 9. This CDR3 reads CASSQDPGQSSQYF. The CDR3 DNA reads TGTGCCAGCAGCCAAGACCCGGGACAGTCGTCCCAGTACTTC.

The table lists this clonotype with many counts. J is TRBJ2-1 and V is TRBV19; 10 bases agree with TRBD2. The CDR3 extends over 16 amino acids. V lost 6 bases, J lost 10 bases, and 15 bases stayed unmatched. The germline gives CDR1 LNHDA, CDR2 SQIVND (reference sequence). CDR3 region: CASSFPGTSVIREQFF. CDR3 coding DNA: TGTGCCAGTAGCTTTCCCGGGACTAGCGTCATCAGGGAGCAGTTCTTC.

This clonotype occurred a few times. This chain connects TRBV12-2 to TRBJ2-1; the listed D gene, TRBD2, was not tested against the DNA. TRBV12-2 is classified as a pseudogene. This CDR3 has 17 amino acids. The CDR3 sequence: CASRSVGLAGPGNEQFF. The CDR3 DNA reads TGTGCAAGTCGCTCCGTAGGACTAGCGGGCCCCGGCAATGAGCAGTTCTTC.

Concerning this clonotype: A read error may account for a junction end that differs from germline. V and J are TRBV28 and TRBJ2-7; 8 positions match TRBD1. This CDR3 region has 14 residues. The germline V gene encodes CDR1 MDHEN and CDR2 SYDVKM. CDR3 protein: CVSSRTGGTYEQYF. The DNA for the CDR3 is TGTGTCAGCAGCCGAACAGGGGGGACCTACGAGCAGTACTTC.

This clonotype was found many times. The chain's CDR3 is CASSLERGATQYF. The CDR3 coding sequence is TGCGCCAGCAGCTTGGAAAGGGGGGCGACCCAGTACTTC. The chain links TRBV5-1 to TRBJ2-5; D may correspond to TRBD1 or TRBD2 (6 bases each). Germline CDR1 SGHRS, CDR2 YFSETQ. CDR3 length: 13 residues. Trimming removed 0 bases at V and 7 bases at J, with 10 bases between.

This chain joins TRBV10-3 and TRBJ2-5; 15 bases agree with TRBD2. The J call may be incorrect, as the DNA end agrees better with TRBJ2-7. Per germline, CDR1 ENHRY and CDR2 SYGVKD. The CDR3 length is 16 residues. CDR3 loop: CAISEGTSGGIDEQYF. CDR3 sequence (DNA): TGTGCCATCAGTGAGGGGACTAGCGGGGGGATCGACGAGCAGTACTTC.

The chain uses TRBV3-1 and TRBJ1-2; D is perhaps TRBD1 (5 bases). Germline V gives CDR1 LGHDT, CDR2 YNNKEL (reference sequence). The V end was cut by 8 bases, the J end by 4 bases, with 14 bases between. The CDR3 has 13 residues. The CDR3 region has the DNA TGTGCCAGCCGGGGACCGCCTTTCTATGGCTACACCTTC. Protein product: CASRGPPFYGYTF.

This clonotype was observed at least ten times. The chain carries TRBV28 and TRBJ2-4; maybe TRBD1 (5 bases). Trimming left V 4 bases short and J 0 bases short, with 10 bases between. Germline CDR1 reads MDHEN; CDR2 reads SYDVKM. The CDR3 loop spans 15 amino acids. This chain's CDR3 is CASSSTELAKNIQYF. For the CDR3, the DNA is TGTGCCAGCAGTTCGACAGAGCTAGCCAAAAACATTCAGTACTTC.

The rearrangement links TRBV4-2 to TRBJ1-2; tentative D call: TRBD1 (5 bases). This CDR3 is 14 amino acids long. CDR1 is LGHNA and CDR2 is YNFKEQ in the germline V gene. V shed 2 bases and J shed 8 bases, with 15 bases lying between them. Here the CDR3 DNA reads TGTGCCAGCAGCCAAATCAGGGTGGAAGAAGGCTACACCTTC. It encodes CASSQIRVEEGYTF.

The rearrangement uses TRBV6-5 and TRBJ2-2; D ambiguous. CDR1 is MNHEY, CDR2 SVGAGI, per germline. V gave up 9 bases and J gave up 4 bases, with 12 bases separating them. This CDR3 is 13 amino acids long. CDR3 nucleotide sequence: TGTGCCAGTTTACACCCGGGCACCGGGGAGCTGTTTTTT. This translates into CASLHPGTGELFF.

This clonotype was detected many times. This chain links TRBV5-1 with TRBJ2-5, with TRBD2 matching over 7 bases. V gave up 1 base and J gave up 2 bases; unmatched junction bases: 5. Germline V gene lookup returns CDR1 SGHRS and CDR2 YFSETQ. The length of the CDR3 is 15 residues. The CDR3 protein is CASSLSGVVQETQYF. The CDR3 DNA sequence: TGCGCCAGCAGCTTGAGCGGGGTAGTACAAGAGACCCAGTACTTC.

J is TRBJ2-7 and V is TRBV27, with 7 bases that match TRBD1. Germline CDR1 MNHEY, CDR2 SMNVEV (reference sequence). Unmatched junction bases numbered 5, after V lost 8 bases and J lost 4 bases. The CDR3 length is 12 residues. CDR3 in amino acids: CASPGQMYEQYF. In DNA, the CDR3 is TGTGCCAGCCCGGGACAGATGTACGAGCAGTACTTC.

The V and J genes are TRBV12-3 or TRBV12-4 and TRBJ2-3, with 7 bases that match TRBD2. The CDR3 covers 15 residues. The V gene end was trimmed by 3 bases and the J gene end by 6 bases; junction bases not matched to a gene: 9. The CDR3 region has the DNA TGTGCCAGCAGTTTGGGGGGGAAGATGCTCGATACGCAGTATTTT. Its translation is CASSLGGKMLDTQYF.

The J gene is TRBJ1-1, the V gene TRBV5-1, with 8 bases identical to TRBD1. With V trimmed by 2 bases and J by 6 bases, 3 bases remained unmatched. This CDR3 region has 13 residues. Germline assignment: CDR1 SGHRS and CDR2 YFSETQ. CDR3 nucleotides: TGCGCCAGCAGCTTTGGACAGGGCGCTGAAGCTTTCTTT. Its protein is CASSFGQGAEAFF. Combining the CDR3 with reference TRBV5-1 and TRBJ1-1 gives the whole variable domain KAGVTQTPRYLIKTRGQQVTLSCSPISGHRSVSWYQQTPGQGLQFLFEYFSETQRNKGNFPGRFSGRQFSNSRSEMNVSTLELGDSALYLCASSFGQGAEAFFGQGTRLTVV.

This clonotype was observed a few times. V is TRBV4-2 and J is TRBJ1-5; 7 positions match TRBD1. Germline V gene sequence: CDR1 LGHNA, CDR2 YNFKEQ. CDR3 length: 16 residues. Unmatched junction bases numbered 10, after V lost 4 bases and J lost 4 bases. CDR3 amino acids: CASSRIANRGNQPQHF. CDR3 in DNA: TGTGCCAGCAGCCGGATTGCAAACAGGGGAAATCAGCCCCAGCATTTT.

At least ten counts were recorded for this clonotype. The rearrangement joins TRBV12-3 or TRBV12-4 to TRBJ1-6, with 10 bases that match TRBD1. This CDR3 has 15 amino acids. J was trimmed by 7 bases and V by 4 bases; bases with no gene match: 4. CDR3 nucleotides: TGTGCCAGCAGTTCGCGGACAGGGGGAAATTCACCCCTCCACTTT. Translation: CASSSRTGGNSPLHF.

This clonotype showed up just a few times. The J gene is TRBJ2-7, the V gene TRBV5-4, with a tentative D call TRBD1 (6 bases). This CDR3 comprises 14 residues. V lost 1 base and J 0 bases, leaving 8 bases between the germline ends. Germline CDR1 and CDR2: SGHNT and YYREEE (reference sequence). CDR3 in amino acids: CASSLRGYSYEQYF. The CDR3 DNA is TGTGCCAGCAGCTTGAGGGGGTACTCCTACGAGCAGTACTTC. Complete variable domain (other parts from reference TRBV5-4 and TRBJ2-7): ETGVTQSPTHLIKTRGQQVTLRCSSQSGHNTVSWYQQALGQGPQFIFQYYREEENGRGNFPPRFSGLQFPNYSSELNVNALELDDSALYLCASSLRGYSYEQYFGPGTRLTVT.

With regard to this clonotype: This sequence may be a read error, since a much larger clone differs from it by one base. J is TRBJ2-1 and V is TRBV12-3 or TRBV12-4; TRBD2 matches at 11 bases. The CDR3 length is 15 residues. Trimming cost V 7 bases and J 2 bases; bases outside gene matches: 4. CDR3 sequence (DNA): TGTGCCAGCAACCTAGCGGGGGGAACCTACAATGAGCAGTTCTTC. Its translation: CASNLAGGTYNEQFF.

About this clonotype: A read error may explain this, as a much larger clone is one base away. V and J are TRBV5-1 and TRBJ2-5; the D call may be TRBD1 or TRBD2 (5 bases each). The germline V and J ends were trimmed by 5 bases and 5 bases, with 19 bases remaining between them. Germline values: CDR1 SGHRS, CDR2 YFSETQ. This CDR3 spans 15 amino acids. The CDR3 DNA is TGCGCCAGCAGGCGGACAAGGGAGAAGGTGGAGACCCAGTACTTC. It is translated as CASRRTREKVETQYF.

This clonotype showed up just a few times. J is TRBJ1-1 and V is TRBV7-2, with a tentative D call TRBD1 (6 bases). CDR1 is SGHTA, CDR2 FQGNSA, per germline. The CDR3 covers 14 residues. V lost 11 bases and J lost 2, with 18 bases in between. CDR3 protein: CARRGAGLNTEAFF. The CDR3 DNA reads TGTGCCCGCCGGGGGGCAGGACTTAACACTGAAGCTTTCTTT.

CDR3 in DNA: TGTGCCAGCAGTTTGGCCGAGGGATATAATGAAAAACTGTTTTTT. Its translation: CASSLAEGYNEKLFF. V is TRBV28 and J is TRBJ1-4, with D hard to call. V was cut by 3 bases and J by 4 bases, with 12 bases left in between. The germline V gene has CDR1 MDHEN and CDR2 SYDVKM. CDR3 length: 15 amino acids.

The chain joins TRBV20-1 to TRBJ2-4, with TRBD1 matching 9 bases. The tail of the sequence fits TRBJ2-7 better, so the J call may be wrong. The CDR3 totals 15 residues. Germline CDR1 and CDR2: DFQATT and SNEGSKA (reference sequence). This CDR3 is CSARDPGQGLYEQYF. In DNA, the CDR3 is TGCAGTGCTAGGGACCCGGGACAGGGCCTCTACGAGCAGTACTTC.

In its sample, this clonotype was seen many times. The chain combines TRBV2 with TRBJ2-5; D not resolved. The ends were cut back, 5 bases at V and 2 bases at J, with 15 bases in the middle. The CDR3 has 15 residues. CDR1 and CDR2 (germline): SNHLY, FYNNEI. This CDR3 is CASSYGSHNQETQYF. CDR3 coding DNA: TGTGCCAGCAGTTATGGGTCCCACAATCAAGAGACCCAGTACTTC.

The CDR3 bases are TGTGCCAGCAGTATGGGACCATACGAGCAGTACTTC. This sequence encodes CASSMGPYEQYF. The rearrangement links TRBV5-6 to TRBJ2-5; the D call may be TRBD1 or TRBD2 (5 bases each). The end of the DNA aligns better with TRBJ2-7, so the J call may be wrong. The CDR3 totals 12 residues. Germline V gene lookup returns CDR1 SGHDT and CDR2 YYEEEE.

Here the CDR3 reads CATSRDLAGAGTQYF. The CDR3 DNA follows: TGTGCCACCAGCAGAGATCTAGCGGGGGCCGGGACCCAGTACTTC. The chain couples TRBV15 to TRBJ2-5; the match to TRBD2 covers 10 bases. V dropped 0 bases and J dropped 7; count of bases not matched to a gene: 5. This CDR3 is built from 15 residues. Germline V gives CDR1 LNHNV, CDR2 YYDKDF (reference sequence).

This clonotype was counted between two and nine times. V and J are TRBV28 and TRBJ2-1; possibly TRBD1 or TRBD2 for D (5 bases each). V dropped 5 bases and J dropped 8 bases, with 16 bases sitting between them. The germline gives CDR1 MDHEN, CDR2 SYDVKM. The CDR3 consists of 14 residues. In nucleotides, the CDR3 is TGTGCCAGCAGTCCTCGGGGCTATGGGGATGAGCAGTTCTTC. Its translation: CASSPRGYGDEQFF.

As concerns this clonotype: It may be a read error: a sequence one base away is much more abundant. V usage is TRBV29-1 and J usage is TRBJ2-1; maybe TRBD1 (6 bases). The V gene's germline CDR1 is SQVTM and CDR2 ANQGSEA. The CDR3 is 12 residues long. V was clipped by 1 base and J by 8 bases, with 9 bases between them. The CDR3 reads CSVEVNRDEQFF. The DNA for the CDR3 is TGCAGCGTTGAAGTGAACAGGGATGAGCAGTTCTTC.